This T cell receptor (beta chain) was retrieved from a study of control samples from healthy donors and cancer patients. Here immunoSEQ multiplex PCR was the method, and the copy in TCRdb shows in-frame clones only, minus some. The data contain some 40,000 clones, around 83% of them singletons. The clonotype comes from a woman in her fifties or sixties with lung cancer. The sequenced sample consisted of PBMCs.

Here the CDR3 reads CASSLEGQPQHF. DNA for the CDR3: TGTGCCAGCAGTCTTGAAGGGCAGCCCCAGCATTTT. J is TRBJ1-5 and V is TRBV27, with D unclear. Deletions cut 5 bases from V and 7 bases from J, with 9 bases between. The germline CDR1 and CDR2 sequences are MNHEY and SMNVEV (reference sequence). The CDR3 is made up of 12 amino acids.